This TCR beta chain was observed in a study of PD-1 blockade in classical Hodgkin lymphoma. For the study at large: Every 2 weeks, patients got 3 mg/kg intravenous nivolumab. Study observations and caveats: Newly diagnosed patients reportedly had lower baseline TCR diversity than healthy donors. Complete responders entered with baseline diversity on par with newly diagnosed patients, the results showed. Patients who began taking nivolumab under 1 year after ASCT were left out.

Libraries were prepared by immunoSEQ multiplex PCR; TCRdb keeps only in-frame clonotypes and omits some of them. This repertoire shows about 24,000 clones, roughly 80% found once; its top ten account for 5.5% to 8.5%. Turning to this clone: No antigen is known for it.

Every single patient, without exception, relapsed after autologous stem cell transplantation, and brentuximab vedotin exposure varied. The length of the CDR3 is 16 residues. Germline-derived CDR1 and CDR2 are WNHNN and SYGVQD (reference sequence). Deletions cut 3 bases from V and 0 bases from J, with 12 bases between. The V and J genes are TRBV10-1 and TRBJ1-3; D not resolved. The sequenced sample was peripheral blood mononuclear cells (PBMCs), obtained at baseline. The sequence was obtained from a human donor with classical Hodgkin lymphoma. CDR3 amino acids: CASSESPTFSGNTIYF. The CDR3 nucleotides are TGCGCCAGCAGTGAATCTCCGACTTTCTCTGGAAACACCATATATTTT.